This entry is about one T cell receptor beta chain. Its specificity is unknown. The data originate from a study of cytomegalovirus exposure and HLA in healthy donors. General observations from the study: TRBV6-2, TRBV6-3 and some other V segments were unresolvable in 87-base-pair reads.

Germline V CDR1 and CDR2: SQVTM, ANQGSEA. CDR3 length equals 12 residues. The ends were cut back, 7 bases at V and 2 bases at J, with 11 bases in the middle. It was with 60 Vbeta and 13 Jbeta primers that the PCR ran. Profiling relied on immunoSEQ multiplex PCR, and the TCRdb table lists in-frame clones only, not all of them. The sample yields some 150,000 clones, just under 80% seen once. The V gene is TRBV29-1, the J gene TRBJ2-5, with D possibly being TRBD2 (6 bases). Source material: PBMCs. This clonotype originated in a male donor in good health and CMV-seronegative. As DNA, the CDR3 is TGCAGCGGGTCGGCGGGGCAAGAGACCCAGTACTTC. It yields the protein CSGSAGQETQYF.